The subject of this entry is one T cell receptor beta chain. This sample was included in a study of CD8+ T cells in alopecia areata. Extraction of RNA preceded its reverse transcription into cDNA, which served as the sequencing template. Sequencing used immunoSEQ multiplex PCR; TCRdb keeps in-frame clones, though not all of them. The table records more than 100,000 clones, roughly three fifths of them present only once. The length of the CDR3 is 16 residues. Trimming removed 0 bases from V and 9 bases from J; junction bases left unmatched: 8. Germline CDR1 reads SGHDN; CDR2 reads FVKESK. The clonotype comes from a human donor with alopecia areata. This chain uses TRBV14 with TRBJ1-6; 7 bases line up with TRBD1. Sequencing used CD4+ T cells sorted from blood, obtained at week 0. CDR3 sequence reads: CASSQDSTGPGSPLHF. The CDR3 coding sequence is TGTGCCAGCAGCCAAGATTCGACAGGGCCCGGTTCACCCCTCCACTTT.